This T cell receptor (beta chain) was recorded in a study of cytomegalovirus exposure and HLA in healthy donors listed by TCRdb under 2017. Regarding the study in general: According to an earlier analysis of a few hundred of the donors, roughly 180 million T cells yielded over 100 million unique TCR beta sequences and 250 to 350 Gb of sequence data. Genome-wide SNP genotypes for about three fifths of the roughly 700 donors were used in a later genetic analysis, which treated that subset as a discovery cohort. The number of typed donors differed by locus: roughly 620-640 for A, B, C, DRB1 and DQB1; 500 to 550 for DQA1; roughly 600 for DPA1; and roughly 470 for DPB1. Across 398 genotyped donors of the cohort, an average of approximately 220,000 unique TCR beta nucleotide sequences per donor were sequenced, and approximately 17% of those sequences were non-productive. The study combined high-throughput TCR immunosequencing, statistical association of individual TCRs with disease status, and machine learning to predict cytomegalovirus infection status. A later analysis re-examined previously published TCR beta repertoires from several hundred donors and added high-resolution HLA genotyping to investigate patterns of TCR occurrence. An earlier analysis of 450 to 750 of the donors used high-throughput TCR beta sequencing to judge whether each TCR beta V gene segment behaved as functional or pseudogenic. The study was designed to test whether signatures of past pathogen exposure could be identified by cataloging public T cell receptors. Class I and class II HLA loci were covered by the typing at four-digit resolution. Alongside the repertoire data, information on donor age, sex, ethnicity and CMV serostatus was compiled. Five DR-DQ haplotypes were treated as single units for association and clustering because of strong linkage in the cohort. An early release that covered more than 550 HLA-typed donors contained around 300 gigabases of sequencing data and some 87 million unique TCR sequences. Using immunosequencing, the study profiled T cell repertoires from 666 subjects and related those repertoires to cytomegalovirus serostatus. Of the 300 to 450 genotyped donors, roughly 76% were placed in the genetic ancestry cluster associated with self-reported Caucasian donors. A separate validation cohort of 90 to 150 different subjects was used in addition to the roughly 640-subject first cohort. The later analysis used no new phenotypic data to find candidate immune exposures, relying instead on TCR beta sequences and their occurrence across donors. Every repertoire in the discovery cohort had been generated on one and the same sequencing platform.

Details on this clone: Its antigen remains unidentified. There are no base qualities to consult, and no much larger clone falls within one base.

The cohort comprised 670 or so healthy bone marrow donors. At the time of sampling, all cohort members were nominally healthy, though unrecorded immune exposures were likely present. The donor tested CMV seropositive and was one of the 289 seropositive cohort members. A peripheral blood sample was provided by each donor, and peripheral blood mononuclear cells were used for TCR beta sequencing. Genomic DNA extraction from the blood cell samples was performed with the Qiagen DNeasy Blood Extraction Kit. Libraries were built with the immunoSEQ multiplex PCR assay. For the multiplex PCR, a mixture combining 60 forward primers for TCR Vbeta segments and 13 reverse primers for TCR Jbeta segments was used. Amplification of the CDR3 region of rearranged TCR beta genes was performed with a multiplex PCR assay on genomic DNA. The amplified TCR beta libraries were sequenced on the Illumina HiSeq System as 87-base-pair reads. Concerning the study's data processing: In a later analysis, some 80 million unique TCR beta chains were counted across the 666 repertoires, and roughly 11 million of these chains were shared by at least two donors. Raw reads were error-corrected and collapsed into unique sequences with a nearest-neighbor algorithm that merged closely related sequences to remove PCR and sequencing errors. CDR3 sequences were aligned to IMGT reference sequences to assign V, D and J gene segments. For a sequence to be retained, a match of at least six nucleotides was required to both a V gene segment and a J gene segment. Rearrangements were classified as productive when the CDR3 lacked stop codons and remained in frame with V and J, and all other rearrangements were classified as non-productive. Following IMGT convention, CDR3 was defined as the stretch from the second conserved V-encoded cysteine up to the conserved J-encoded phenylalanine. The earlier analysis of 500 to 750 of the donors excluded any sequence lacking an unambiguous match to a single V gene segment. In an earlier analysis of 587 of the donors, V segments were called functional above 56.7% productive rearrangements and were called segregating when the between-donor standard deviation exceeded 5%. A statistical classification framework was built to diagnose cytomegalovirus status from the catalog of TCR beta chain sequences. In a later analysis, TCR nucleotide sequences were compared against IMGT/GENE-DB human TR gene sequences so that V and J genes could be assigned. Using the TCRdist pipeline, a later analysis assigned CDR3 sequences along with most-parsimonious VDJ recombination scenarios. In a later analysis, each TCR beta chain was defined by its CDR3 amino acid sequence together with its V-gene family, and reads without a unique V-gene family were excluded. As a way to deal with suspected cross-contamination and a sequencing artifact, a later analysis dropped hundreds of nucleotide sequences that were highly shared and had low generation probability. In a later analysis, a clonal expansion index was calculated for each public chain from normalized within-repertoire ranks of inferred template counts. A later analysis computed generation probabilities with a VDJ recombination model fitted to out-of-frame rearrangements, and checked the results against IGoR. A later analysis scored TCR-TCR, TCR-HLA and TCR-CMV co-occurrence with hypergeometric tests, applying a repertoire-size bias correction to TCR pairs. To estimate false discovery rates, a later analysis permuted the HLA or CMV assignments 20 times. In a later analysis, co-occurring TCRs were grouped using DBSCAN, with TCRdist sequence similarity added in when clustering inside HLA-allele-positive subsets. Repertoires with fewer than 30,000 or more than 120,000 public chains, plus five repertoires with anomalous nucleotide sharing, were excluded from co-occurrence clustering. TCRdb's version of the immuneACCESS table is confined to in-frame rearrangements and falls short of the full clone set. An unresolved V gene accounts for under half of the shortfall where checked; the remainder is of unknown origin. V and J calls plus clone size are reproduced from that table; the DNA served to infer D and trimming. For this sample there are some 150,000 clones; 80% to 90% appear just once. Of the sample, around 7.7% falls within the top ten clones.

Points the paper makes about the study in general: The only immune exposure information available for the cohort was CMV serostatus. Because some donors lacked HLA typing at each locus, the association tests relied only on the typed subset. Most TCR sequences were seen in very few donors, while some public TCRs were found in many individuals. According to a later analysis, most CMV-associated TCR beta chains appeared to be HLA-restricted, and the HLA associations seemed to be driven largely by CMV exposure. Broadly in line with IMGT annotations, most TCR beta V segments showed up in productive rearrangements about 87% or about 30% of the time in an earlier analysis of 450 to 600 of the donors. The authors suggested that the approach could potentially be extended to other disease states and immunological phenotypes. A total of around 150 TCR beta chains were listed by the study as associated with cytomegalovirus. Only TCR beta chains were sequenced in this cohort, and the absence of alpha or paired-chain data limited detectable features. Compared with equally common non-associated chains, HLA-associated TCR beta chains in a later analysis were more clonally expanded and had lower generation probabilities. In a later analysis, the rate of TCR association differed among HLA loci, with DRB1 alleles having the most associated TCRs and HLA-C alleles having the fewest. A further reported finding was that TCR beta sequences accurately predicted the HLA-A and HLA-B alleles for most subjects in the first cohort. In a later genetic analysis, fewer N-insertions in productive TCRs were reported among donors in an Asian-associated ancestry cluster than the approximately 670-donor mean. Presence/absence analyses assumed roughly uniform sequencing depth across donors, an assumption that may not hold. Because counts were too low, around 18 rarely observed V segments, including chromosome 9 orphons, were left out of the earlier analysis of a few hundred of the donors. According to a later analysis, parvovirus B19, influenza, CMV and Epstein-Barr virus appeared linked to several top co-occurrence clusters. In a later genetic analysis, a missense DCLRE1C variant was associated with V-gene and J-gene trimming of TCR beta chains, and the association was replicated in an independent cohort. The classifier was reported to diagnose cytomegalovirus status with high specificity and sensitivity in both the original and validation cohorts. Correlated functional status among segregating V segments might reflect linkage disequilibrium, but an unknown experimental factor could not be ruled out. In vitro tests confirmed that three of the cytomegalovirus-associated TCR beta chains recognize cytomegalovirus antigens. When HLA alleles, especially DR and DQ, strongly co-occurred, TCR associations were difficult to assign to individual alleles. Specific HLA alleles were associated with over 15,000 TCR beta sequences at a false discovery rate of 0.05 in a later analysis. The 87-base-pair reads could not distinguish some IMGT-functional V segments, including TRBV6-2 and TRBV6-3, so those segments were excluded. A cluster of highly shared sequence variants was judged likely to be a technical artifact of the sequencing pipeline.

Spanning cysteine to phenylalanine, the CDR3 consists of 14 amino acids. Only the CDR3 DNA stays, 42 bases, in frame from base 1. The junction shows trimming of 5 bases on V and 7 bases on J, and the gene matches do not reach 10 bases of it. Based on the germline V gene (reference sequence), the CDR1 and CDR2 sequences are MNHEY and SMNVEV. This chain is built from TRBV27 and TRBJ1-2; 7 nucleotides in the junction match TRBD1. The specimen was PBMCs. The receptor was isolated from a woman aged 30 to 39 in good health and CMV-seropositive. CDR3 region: CASSLRDRESGYTF. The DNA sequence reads TGTGCCAGCAGTCTTCGGGACAGAGAGAGTGGCTACACCTTC.